This T cell receptor (beta chain) was sequenced in a study of radiotherapy plus CTLA-4 blockade in lung cancer. Produced via immunoSEQ multiplex PCR; TCRdb's table is partial and in-frame only. The table includes some 51,000 clones, approximately 80% detected once. The CDR3 consists of 15 residues. Trimming removed 5 bases from V and 11 bases from J; junction bases left unmatched: 10. The germline V gene has CDR1 SQVTM and CDR2 ANQGSEA. This TCR was sampled from a human donor with non-small cell lung cancer whose response to radiotherapy plus ipilimumab could not be evaluated. The chain joins TRBV29-1 to TRBJ2-1, with TRBD2 matching over 15 bases. The sample consisted of peripheral blood, taken from a patient treated with radiotherapy plus ipilimumab. The DNA of the CDR3 is TGCAGCGTTTCAAAGGGACTAGCGGGAGGAGAACAGCAGTTCTTC. Residues: CSVSKGLAGGEQQFF.